The 25 T cell receptor beta chains below all came from one sample that was sequenced in a study of T cell responses to AZD1222 COVID-19 vaccine. Method: immunoSEQ multiplex PCR; TCRdb's copy keeps in-frame clones and lacks some. The table shows 140,000 to 150,000 clones, with around four fifths occurring only once. The sequenced sample was peripheral blood, obtained on day 0 of MenACWY control vaccination. The receptor source for this set is an adult in good health.

The chain uses TRBV7-9 and TRBJ1-5; D possibly corresponds to TRBD1 (5 bases). V was cut by 1 base and J by 4 bases, with 14 bases left in between. Germline CDR1 SEHNR, CDR2 FQNEAQ (reference sequence). The CDR3 totals 16 residues. The CDR3 spells CASSLEGLGGNQPQHF. The DNA for the CDR3 is TGTGCCAGCAGCTTAGAGGGACTCGGGGGTAATCAGCCCCAGCATTTT.

This clone came up once. The chain is built from TRBV15 and TRBJ1-3; 8 nucleotides line up with TRBD1. Trimming took 3 bases from V and 7 from J; bases not matched to a gene: 14. CDR3 length: 17 amino acids. CDR1 LNHNV and CDR2 YYDKDF come from the germline V gene (reference sequence). The CDR3 bases are TGTGCCACCAGCAGTTTTGACAGGGGTCTCCCCCGGAACACCATATATTTT. Its translation is CATSSFDRGLPRNTIYF.

The rearrangement links TRBV10-1 to TRBJ2-5; D might be TRBD1 or TRBD2, each matching 6 bases. CDR1 is WNHNN and CDR2 is SYGVQD in the germline V gene (reference sequence). There are 15 residues in the CDR3. V was clipped by 1 base and J by 1 base, with 10 bases between them. The CDR3 is CASSEFRGPQETQYF. CDR3 nucleotides: TGCGCCAGCAGTGAGTTTCGGGGGCCCCAAGAGACCCAGTACTTC.

The CDR3, as DNA: TGTGCCAGCAGCCTGCGGGGGGCCCGCACAGATACGCAGTATTTT. Translated: CASSLRGARTDTQYF. The J gene is TRBJ2-3, the V gene TRBV7-3; 8 positions agree with TRBD2. The CDR3 extends over 15 amino acids. Germline V gives CDR1 SGHTA, CDR2 FQGTGA. V lost 5 bases and J lost 1; bases outside the gene matches: 5.

V usage is TRBV7-3 and J usage is TRBJ2-3; 7 bases fit TRBD2. The V and J ends lost 2 bases and 8 bases, in that order; junction bases with no gene match: 10. The CDR3 length is 15 residues. Germline assignment: CDR1 SGHTA and CDR2 FQGTGA. The CDR3 bases are TGTGCCAGCAGCTTAGGACGGGGGGATGGAGGTACGCAGTATTTT. Its protein is CASSLGRGDGGTQYF.

J is TRBJ1-1 and V is TRBV11-2; TRBD1 matches 8 bases. The CDR3 loop spans 13 amino acids. The V and J ends lost 0 bases and 8 bases, in that order; junction bases with no gene match: 2. Per the germline V gene, CDR1 is SGHAT and CDR2 is FQNNGV. The CDR3 reads CASSLDRDREAFF. The CDR3 DNA follows: TGTGCCAGCAGCTTAGATCGGGACAGGGAAGCTTTCTTT.

The table lists this clone with a count of one. The chain couples TRBV28 to TRBJ1-5; D gene unclear. The germline V gene encodes CDR1 MDHEN and CDR2 SYDVKM. The CDR3 covers 15 residues. V dropped 6 bases and J dropped 1 base, with 13 bases sitting between them. CDR3 sequence: CASSPGFLSNQPQHF. As DNA, the CDR3 is TGTGCCAGCAGCCCTGGGTTTTTGAGCAATCAGCCCCAGCATTTT.

The gene calls are TRBV20-1 and TRBJ2-6; unclear D gene. V gave up 3 bases and J gave up 4 bases, with 7 bases separating them. This CDR3 region has 13 residues. CDR1 is DFQATT and CDR2 is SNEGSKA in the germline V gene (reference sequence). The DNA of the CDR3 is TGCAGTGCTAGTTTGGGCGGGGCCAACGTCCTGACTTTC. It encodes CSASLGGANVLTF.

The rearrangement joins TRBV5-4 to TRBJ1-2; 7 nucleotides line up with TRBD1. Germline V gives CDR1 SGHNT, CDR2 YYREEE (reference sequence). V lost 4 bases, J lost 4 bases, and 4 bases stayed unmatched. This CDR3 has 13 residues. CDR3 protein: CASSLGQIYGYTF. The CDR3, as DNA: TGTGCCAGCAGCCTGGGACAGATCTATGGCTACACCTTC.

The rearrangement joins TRBV2 to TRBJ1-1; 8 bases map to TRBD1. The germline V gene encodes CDR1 SNHLY and CDR2 FYNNEI. The CDR3 is made up of 14 amino acids. With 6 bases clipped from V and 4 bases from J, the junction kept 7 bases outside the gene matches. CDR3 residues: CASRGQGAGTEAFF. CDR3 coding DNA: TGTGCCAGCAGGGGCCAGGGGGCGGGCACTGAAGCTTTCTTT. The entire variable domain, with the rest obtained from reference TRBV2 and TRBJ1-1, is as follows: EPEVTQTPSHQVTQMGQEVILRCVPISNHLYFYWYRQILGQKVEFLVSFYNNEISEKSEIFDDQFSVERPDGSNFTLKIRSTKLEDSAMYFCASRGQGAGTEAFFGQGTRLTVV.

V and J are TRBV9 and TRBJ2-7, with 7 bases aligning to TRBD1. The trim removed 0 bases at V and 5 bases at J, leaving 5 bases unmatched. There are 14 residues in the CDR3. Per germline, CDR1 SGDLS and CDR2 YYNGEE. The chain's CDR3 is CASSVGPQGDEQYF. The CDR3 DNA sequence: TGTGCCAGCAGCGTAGGCCCTCAGGGGGACGAGCAGTACTTC. The full variable domain, with the rest looked up from reference TRBV9 and TRBJ2-7, is DSGVTQTPKHLITATGQRVTLRCSPRSGDLSVYWYQQSLDQGLQFLIQYYNGEERAKGNILERFSAQQFPDLHSELNLSSLELGDSALYFCASSVGPQGDEQYFGPGTRLTVT.

This chain connects TRBV19 to TRBJ1-5; TRBD1 aligns across 11 bases. Germline values: CDR1 LNHDA, CDR2 SQIVND (reference sequence). Trimming at V came to 6 bases and at J to 2 bases, leaving 3 bases not matched to a gene. The CDR3 has 15 amino acids. CDR3 nucleotide sequence: TGTGCCAGTAGCAAGGGACAGGGGGGCAATCAGCCCCAGCATTTT. Protein: CASSKGQGGNQPQHF.

This clone was observed a few times. The rearrangement links TRBV3-1 (or the pseudogene TRBV3-2) to TRBJ1-3; D ambiguous. The CDR3 length is 13 residues. Trimming pared 5 bases from V and 4 bases from J, leaving 9 bases between. Germline V gives CDR1 LGHDT, CDR2 YNNKEL (reference sequence). The CDR3 spells CASSSHPGNTIYF. Here the CDR3 DNA reads TGTGCCAGCAGCTCCCACCCGGGAAACACCATATATTTT.

The gene calls are TRBV10-1 and TRBJ2-1; 15 bases line up with TRBD2. V was pared by 6 bases and J by 5 bases, with 8 bases of the junction left unmatched. The CDR3 runs to 17 residues. CDR1 is WNHNN and CDR2 is SYGVQD in the germline V gene (reference sequence). The CDR3 region has the DNA TGCGCCAGCAGCGGAGGGACTAGCGGGGGGTTCAACAATGAGCAGTTCTTC. It translates to CASSGGTSGGFNNEQFF.

This chain uses TRBV3-1 (or the pseudogene TRBV3-2) with TRBJ2-2; D might be TRBD2 (6 bases). The CDR3 sequence is 13 residues long. The ends were cut back, 0 bases at V and 14 bases at J, with 13 bases in the middle. Germline assignment: CDR1 LGHDT and CDR2 YNNKEL (reference sequence). The CDR3: CASSQDTSYILFF. The CDR3 bases are TGTGCCAGCAGCCAAGATACTAGCTATATACTGTTTTTT.

The rearrangement uses TRBV7-8 and TRBJ1-2, with D maybe TRBD1 (5 bases). The V end was cut by 5 bases, the J end by 13 bases, with 23 bases between. The CDR3 has 14 residues. Germline V gene data show CDR1 as SGHVS and CDR2 as FQNEAQ. The CDR3 here is CASSPGGPREPSTF. The CDR3 DNA follows: TGTGCCAGCAGCCCCGGAGGACCCAGGGAACCTAGCACCTTC.

This chain links TRBV19 with TRBJ2-1, with D unresolved. The CDR3 has 14 residues. Trimming removed 1 base at V and 1 base at J, with 5 bases between. Per germline, CDR1 LNHDA and CDR2 SQIVND (reference sequence). CDR3 sequence reads: CASSIVQSYNEQFF. The CDR3 DNA is TGTGCCAGTAGTATAGTACAGTCCTACAATGAGCAGTTCTTC.

V and J are TRBV29-1 and TRBJ1-2; maybe TRBD1 (6 bases). Germline assignment: CDR1 SQVTM and CDR2 ANQGSEA. The CDR3 has 13 residues. The germline V and J ends were trimmed by 0 bases and 4 bases, with 9 bases remaining between them. This chain's CDR3 is CSVEEGAAYGYTF. The CDR3 coding sequence is TGCAGCGTTGAAGAGGGGGCAGCCTATGGCTACACCTTC.

The rearrangement joins TRBV28 to TRBJ1-6; 7 bases match TRBD1. V shed 7 bases and J 7 bases; nucleotides not matched to a gene: 13. The CDR3 sequence is 16 residues long. Per germline, CDR1 MDHEN and CDR2 SYDVKM. The DNA of the CDR3 is TGTGCCAGCACCCCCACCGGGGCCAGGGGGAATTCACCCCTCCACTTT. Its protein product is CASTPTGARGNSPLHF.

The chain couples TRBV5-1 to TRBJ2-1; TRBD2 aligns across 15 bases. CDR3 size: 17 residues. The germline CDR1 and CDR2 sequences are SGHRS and YFSETQ. The V and J ends lost 4 bases and 7 bases, in that order; junction bases with no gene match: 9. This chain's CDR3 is CASSPGLAGGQRNEQFF. The DNA for the CDR3 is TGCGCCAGCAGCCCAGGACTAGCGGGGGGGCAAAGGAATGAGCAGTTCTTC.

The J gene is TRBJ2-1, the V gene TRBV4-1; a weak D match, TRBD2 (5 bases). This CDR3 region has 13 residues. Deletions cut 0 bases from V and 13 bases from J, with 13 bases between. Germline loops: CDR1 MGHRA, CDR2 YSYEKL. The CDR3 protein is CASSQDVTRSQFF. CDR3 coding DNA: TGCGCCAGCAGCCAAGACGTTACTAGGAGTCAGTTCTTC.

The chain combines TRBV7-6 with TRBJ1-1; a possible D gene is TRBD1 (6 bases). Trimming stripped 5 bases from V and 5 bases from J, with 9 bases between. Germline V CDR1 and CDR2: SGHVS, FNYEAQ. This CDR3 is 12 amino acids long. DNA of the CDR3: TGTGCCAGCAGCCCAGGGGTGACTGAAGCTTTCTTT. Protein product: CASSPGVTEAFF.

The rearrangement joins TRBV5-1 to TRBJ2-5; 7 bases are shared with TRBD1. Germline V gene sequence: CDR1 SGHRS, CDR2 YFSETQ. This CDR3 has 13 residues. V trimming: 5 bases; J trimming: 5 bases; junction bases outside the gene matches: 6. CDR3 residues: CASSTGVRETQYF. Written as DNA, the CDR3 is TGCGCCAGCAGTACAGGGGTTCGGGAGACCCAGTACTTC.

CDR3 DNA sequence: TGTGCCAGCAGCCAGTTGAGACTGGGGGAATCCTATAATTCACCCCTCCACTTT. Amino acid sequence: CASSQLRLGESYNSPLHF. The chain employs TRBV7-8 and TRBJ1-6; D might be TRBD1 (5 bases). V gave up 5 bases and J gave up 1 base, with 18 bases separating them. CDR1 is SGHVS, CDR2 FQNEAQ, per germline. The CDR3 spans 18 residues.

This clone appeared once. CDR3: CASSLASYTEEKLFF. Here the CDR3 DNA reads TGTGCCAGCAGCTTGGCATCGTATACGGAGGAAAAACTGTTTTTT. The genes are TRBV5-6 and TRBJ1-4; D is ambiguous. The CDR3 has 15 amino acids. V was shortened by 0 bases and J by 8 bases, with 14 bases between the two germline ends. Germline V gene lookup returns CDR1 SGHDT and CDR2 YYEEEE.